This T cell receptor (beta chain) was captured in a study of beta chain features in type 1 diabetes. CDR3 size: 17 residues. V lost 2 bases and J lost 8, with 27 bases in between. CDR1 is GTSNPN and CDR2 is SVGIG in the germline V gene (reference sequence). The study reverse transcribed the entire isolated RNA, so it sequenced expressed TCRB transcripts. The read count averaged roughly 4 million across naive, central memory and regulatory T cell samples. Only in-frame clones appear in the TCRdb table, and some are missing; sequencing was by immunoSEQ multiplex PCR. The table includes roughly 380,000 clones, roughly a fifth detected once. This clone was observed a handful of times. One heparinised blood draw averaging about 116 mL was given by each donor. Each of the CD4+ naive, central memory, regulatory and stem cell-like memory populations was sorted via CD45RO/CCR7/CD25/CD127/CD95/CD27. The authors obtained over 98% purity in all sorted populations.

This receptor was identified in a woman between 18 and 29 years old in good health. Specimen: naive CD4+ T cells from blood. V and J are TRBV30 and TRBJ1-2; possible D gene TRBD1, 6 bases. As DNA, the CDR3 is TGTGCCTGGAGTCCGCCGGGACATGCCGTTGGGGTTATCGGCTACACCTTC. Translating gives CAWSPPGHAVGVIGYTF.